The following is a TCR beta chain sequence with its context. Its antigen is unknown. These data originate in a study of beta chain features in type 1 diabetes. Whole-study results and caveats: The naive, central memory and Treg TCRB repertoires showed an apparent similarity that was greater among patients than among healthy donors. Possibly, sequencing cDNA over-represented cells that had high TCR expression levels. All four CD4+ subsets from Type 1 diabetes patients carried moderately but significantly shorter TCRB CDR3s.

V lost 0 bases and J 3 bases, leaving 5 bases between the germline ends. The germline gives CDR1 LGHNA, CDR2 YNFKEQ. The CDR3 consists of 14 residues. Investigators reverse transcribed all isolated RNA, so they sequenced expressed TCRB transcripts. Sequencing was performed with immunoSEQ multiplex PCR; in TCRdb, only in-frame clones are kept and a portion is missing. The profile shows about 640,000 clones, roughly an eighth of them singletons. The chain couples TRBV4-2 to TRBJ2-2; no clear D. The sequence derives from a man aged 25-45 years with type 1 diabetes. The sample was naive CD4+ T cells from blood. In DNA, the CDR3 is TGTGCCAGCAGCCAAGAAAGGTACACCGGGGAGCTGTTTTTT. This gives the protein CASSQERYTGELFF.